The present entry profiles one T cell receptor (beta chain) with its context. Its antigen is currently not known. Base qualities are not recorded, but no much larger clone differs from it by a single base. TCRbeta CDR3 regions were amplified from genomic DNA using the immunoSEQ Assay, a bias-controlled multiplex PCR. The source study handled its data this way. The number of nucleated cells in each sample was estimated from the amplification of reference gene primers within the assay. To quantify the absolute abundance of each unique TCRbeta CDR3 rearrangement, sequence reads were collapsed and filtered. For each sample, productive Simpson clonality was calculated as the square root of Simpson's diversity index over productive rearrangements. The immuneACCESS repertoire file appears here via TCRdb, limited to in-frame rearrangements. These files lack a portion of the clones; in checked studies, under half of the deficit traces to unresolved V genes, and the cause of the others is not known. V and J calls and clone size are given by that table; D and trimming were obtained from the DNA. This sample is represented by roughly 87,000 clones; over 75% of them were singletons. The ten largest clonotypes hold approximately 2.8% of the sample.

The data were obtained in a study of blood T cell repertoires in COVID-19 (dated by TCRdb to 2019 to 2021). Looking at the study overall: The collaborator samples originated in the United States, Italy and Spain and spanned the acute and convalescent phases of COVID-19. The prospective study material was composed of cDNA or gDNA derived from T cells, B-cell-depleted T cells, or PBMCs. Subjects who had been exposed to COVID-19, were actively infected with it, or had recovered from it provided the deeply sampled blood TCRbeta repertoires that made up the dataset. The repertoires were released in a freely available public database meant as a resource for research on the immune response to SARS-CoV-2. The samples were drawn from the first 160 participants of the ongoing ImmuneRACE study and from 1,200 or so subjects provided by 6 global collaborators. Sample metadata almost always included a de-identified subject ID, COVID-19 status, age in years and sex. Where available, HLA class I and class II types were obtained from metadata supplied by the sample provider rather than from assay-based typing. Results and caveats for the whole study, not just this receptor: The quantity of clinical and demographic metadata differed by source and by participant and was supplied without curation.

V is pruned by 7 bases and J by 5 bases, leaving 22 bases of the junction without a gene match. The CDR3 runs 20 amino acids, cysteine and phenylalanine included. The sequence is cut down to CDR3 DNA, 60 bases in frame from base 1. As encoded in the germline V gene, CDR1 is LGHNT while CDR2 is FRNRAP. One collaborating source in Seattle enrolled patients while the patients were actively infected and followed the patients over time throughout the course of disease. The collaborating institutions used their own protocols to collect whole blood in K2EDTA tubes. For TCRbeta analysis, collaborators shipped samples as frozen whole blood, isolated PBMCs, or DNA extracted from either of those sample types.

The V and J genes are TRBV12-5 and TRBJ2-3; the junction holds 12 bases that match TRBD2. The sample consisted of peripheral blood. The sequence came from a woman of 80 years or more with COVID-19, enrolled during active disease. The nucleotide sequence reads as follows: TGTGCTAGTGCTTTTTTCCCTTTGCTAGCGGGAGGGCCTAGAAAAGATACGCAGTATTTT. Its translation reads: CASAFFPLLAGGPRKDTQYF.